The rows below give T cell receptor beta chains drawn from one sample of a study of T cells in Graves' hyperthyroidism and ophthalmopathy. TCRdb re-analysed the multiplex PCR reads in MiXCR, keeping a single row per CDR3 protein. The repertoire holds hundreds of thousands of distinct CDR3 sequences, with about 25% as singletons. Sequenced: blood. The receptors stem from a middle-aged woman with Graves' ophthalmopathy. The CDR3 runs from the conserved cysteine through the conserved F or W. The D gene is left open where the match is weak. Size is stated for part of the rows, as once, few or many counts, or as a class when the clone is expanded.

>TRBJ1-3|TRBV27|-|14|many
TGTGCCAGCACGGGGCCAGGGGCTGGAAACACCATATATTTT
CASTGPGAGNTIYF
>TRBJ1-5|TRBV19|-|13|few
TGTGCCTCTGGCCCCCAAAGGAATCAGCCCCAGCATTTT
CASGPQRNQPQHF
>TRBJ2-7|TRBV5-1|TRBD2|14|many
TGCGCCAGCAGTCTCCTAGCGGGAGGCCACGAGCAGTACTTC
CASSLLAGGHEQYF
>TRBJ2-5|TRBV19|TRBD1|18|few
TGTGCCAGTAGTAGGGCTGGCCCGGGACAGGGTGGTTCAGAGACCCAGTACTTC
CASSRAGPGQGGSETQYF
>TRBJ2-7|TRBV12-3/TRBV12-4|TRBD2|18|many
TGTGCCAGCAGTAACCGACACAGAGGACTAGCGGGGTCCTACGAGCAGTACTTC
CASSNRHRGLAGSYEQYF
>TRBJ1-5|TRBV12-3/TRBV12-4|TRBD1|15|few
TGTGCCAGCAGCGCCTCAGGGGGGCGCCCGGAGCCCCAGCATTTT
CASSASGGRPEPQHF
>TRBJ2-7|TRBV6-2/TRBV6-3|-|11|-
TGTGCCAGCAGTACTCGGACCGACGAATACTTC
CASSTRTDEYF
>TRBJ2-5|TRBV28|TRBD1|15|many
TGTGCCAGCAGTTTATCGACAGGGGTGGGGGAGACCCAGTACTTC
CASSLSTGVGETQYF
>TRBJ2-2|TRBV7-3|-|14|many
TGTGCCAGCAGCTTATTAGTGGAGACCGGGGAGCTGTTTTTT
CASSLLVETGELFF
>TRBJ2-7|TRBV29-1|TRBD2|13|many
TGCAGCGTTGTGGCTAGCGGGAGCTACGAGCAGTACTTC
CSVVASGSYEQYF
>TRBJ2-7|TRBV28|TRBD2|14|many
TGTGCCAGCAGCCCGGGGGGACCAATTTTCGAGCAGTACTTC
CASSPGGPIFEQYF
>TRBJ1-2|TRBV30|-|11|few
TGTGCCTGGGCTCAGACAGATGGCTACACCTTC
CAWAQTDGYTF
>TRBJ2-2|TRBV24-1|TRBD2|16|many
TGTGCCACCAGCGAGACTAGCGGGAGTGTCACCGGGGAGCTGTTTTTT
CATSETSGSVTGELFF
>TRBJ1-5|TRBV7-3|TRBD1|12|-
TGTGCCAGAAACAGGGGAGGGCAGCCCCAGCATTTT
CARNRGGQPQHF
>TRBJ2-5|TRBV10-3|-|13|many
TGTGCCATCAGTGATGCGTACCAAGAGACCCAGTACTTC
CAISDAYQETQYF
>TRBJ2-7|TRBV11-2|-|14|many
TGTGCCAGCAGCTTGAGGACTCTCCTCTACGAGCAGTACTTC
CASSLRTLLYEQYF
>TRBJ1-2|TRBV28|-|11|many
TGTGCCAGTAGGACGGCCTATGGCTACACCTTC
CASRTAYGYTF
>TRBJ1-6|TRBV28|-|14|many
TGTGCCAGCAGTTTAGGGGACTCAAATTCACCCCTCCACTTT
CASSLGDSNSPLHF
>TRBJ2-5|TRBV7-9|-|16|-
TGTGCCAGCAGCGTACTGAGGGGTGCAGCCCAAGAGACCCAGTACTTC
CASSVLRGAAQETQYF
>TRBJ1-2|TRBV27|-|14|many
TGTGCCAGCAGTGCAGGTCCAGGGGAGGATGGCTACACCTTC
CASSAGPGEDGYTF
>TRBJ2-5|TRBV24-1|TRBD1|16|many
TGTGCCACCAGTGATTTACCGAGGACAGGGAAAGAGACCCAGTACTTC
CATSDLPRTGKETQYF
>TRBJ2-1|TRBV6-8|TRBD1|21|many
TGTGCCAGCAGTTCAGTGGAGTTATTGGACAGGGAATCAGCAACCTACAATGAGCAGTTCTTC
CASSSVELLDRESATYNEQFF
>TRBJ2-5|TRBV20-1|TRBD1|12|few
TGCAGTGCCGGGACAGGGATAGAGACCCAGTACTTC
CSAGTGIETQYF
>TRBJ2-2|TRBV28|-|14|many
TGTGCCAGCAGTCCTCTTGCGGAACTCGGGGAGCTGTTTTTT
CASSPLAELGELFF
>TRBJ1-5|TRBV19|-|14|-
TGTGCCAGTAGTCCGCGGGAGATCAATCAGCCCCAGCATTTT
CASSPREINQPQHF
>TRBJ2-4|TRBV29-1|-|16|-
TGCAGCGTGAGCCAATACAGCCAACTAGCCAAAAACATTCAGTACTTC
CSVSQYSQLAKNIQYF
>TRBJ1-1|TRBV2|-|13|many
TGTGCCAGCTCGAGAATGGGGGGCACTGAAGCTTTCTTT
CASSRMGGTEAFF
>TRBJ2-5|TRBV27|-|14|many
TGTGCCAGCAGCCCCGGTGTGGGGGGAGAGACCCAGTACTTC
CASSPGVGGETQYF
>TRBJ2-7|TRBV6-1|-|14|-
TGTGCCGTCGAATCTGGACTTATTTCCGGGGAGCAGTACTTC
CAVESGLISGEQYF
>TRBJ2-7|TRBV6-1|TRBD1|16|-
TGTGCCAGCAGTGCCCGACAGGGCCTAATCTCCTACGAGCAGTACTTC
CASSARQGLISYEQYF
>TRBJ1-1|TRBV6-5|TRBD1|14|many
TGTGCCAGCAGCACCGACAGGGTAGGCACTGAAGCTTTCTTT
CASSTDRVGTEAFF
>TRBJ1-2|TRBV28|TRBD1|17|-
TGTGCCAGCAGTTCCACCACGAACAGGGGGGTGGGCTATGGCTACACCTTC
CASSSTTNRGVGYGYTF
>TRBJ2-7|TRBV6-2/TRBV6-3|TRBD2|18|-
TGTGCCAGCAGTTACCCTCCGGCGCGGGGGGCCTACTCCTACGAGCAGTACTTC
CASSYPPARGAYSYEQYF
>TRBJ2-2|TRBV7-3|TRBD1|16|many
TGTGCCAGCAGCTTAGAACAGGGGGCGCGAACCGGGGAGCTGTTTTTT
CASSLEQGARTGELFF